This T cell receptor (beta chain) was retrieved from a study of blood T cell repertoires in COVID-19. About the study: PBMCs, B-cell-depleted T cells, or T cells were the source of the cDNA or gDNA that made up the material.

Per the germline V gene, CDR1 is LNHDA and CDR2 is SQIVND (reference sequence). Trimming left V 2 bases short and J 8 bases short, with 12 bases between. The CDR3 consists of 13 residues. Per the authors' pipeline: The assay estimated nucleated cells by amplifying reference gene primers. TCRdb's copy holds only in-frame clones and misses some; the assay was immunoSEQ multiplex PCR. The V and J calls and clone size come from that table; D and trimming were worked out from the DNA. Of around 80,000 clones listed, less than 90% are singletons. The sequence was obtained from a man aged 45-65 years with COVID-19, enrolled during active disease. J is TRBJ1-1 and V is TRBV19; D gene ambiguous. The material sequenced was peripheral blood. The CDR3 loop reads CASSIIGGREAFF. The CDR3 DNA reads TGTGCCAGTAGTATAATCGGCGGAAGAGAAGCTTTCTTT.